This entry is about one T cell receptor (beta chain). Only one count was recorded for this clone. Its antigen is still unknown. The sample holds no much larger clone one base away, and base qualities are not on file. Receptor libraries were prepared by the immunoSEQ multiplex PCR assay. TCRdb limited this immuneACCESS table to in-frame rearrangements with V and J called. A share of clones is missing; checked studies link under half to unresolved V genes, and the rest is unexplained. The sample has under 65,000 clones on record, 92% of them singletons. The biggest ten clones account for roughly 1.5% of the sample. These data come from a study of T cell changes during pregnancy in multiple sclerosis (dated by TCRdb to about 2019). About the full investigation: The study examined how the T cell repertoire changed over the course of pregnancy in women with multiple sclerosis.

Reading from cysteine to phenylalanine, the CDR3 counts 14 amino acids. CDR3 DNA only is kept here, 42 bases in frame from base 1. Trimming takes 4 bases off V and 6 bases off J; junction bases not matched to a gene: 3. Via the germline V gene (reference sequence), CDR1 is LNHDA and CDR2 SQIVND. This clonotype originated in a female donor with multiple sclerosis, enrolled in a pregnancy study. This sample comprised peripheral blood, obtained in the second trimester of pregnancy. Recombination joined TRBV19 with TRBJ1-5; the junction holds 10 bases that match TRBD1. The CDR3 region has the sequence CASSTTGGSQPQHF. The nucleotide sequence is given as TGTGCCAGTAGTACGACAGGGGGCAGTCAGCCCCAGCATTTT.